This TCR beta chain was sequenced during a study of T cells after yellow fever vaccination. Study in general: Preparation used SMART-Seq v4 Ultra Low Input for the low-cell-number fractions. Study conclusions and caveats: Compared with primary, the secondary response was weaker and peaked at day 5, not 15. CD4 and CD8 compartments shared a small share of clonotypes. Abundant bulk-population clonotypes could contaminate the FACS-sorted repertoires.

This clonotype has only a few counts. Its antigen remains unknown. CDR1 and CDR2 from the germline V gene are SGHAT and FQDESV (reference sequence). This CDR3 has 19 residues. V lost 5 bases, J lost 3 bases, and 29 bases lay in between. TCRdb processed the 5' RACE reads anew with MiXCR; each CDR3 protein has one entry. The data show 300,000 to 400,000 distinct CDR3 sequences, over 8% seen once. This specimen consisted of PBMCs, obtained on the day of the first yellow fever vaccination. The chain employs TRBV11-1 and TRBJ2-7, with a possible D match to TRBD2 (6 bases). This TCR was sampled from a man younger than 30 who received the YFV17D yellow fever vaccine. CDR3 sequence reads: CASSATQPGTPFQGYEQYF. CDR3 DNA: TGTGCCAGCAGCGCGACCCAGCCGGGGACTCCCTTTCAGGGCTACGAGCAGTACTTC. Full variable domain (rest looked up from reference TRBV11-1 and TRBJ2-7): EAEVAQSPRYKITEKSQAVAFWCDPISGHATLYWYRQILGQGPELLVQFQDESVVDDSQLPKDRFSAERLKGVDSTLKIQPAELGDSAMYLCASSATQPGTPFQGYEQYFGPGTRLTVT.